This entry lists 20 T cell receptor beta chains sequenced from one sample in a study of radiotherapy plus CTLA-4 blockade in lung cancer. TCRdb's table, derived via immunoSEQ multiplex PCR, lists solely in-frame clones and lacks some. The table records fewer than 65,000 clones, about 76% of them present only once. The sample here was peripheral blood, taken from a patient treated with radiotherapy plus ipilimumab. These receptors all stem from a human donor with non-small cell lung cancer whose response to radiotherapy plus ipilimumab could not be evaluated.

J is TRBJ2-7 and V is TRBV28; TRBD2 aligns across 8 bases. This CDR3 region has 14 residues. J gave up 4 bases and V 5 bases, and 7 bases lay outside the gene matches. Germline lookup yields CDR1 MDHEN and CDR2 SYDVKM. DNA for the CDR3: TGTGCCAGCAGTCGTAGAGAGCGGGGGTACGAGCAGTACTTC. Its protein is CASSRRERGYEQYF.

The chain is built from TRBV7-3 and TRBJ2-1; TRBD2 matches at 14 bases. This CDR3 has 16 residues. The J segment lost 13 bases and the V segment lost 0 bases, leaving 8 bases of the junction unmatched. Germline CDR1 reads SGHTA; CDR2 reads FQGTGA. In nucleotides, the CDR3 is TGTGCCAGCAGCTTAACGGGGACTAGCGGGGGTTCCGCTCAGTTCTTC. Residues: CASSLTGTSGGSAQFF.

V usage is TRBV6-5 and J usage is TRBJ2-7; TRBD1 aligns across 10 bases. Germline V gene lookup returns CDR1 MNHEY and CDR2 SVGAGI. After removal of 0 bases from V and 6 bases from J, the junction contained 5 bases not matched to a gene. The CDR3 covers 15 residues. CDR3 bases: TGTGCCAGCAGTTACTCGGAGACAGGGGGCGGCGAGCAGTACTTC. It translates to CASSYSETGGGEQYF.

The CDR3 loop reads CASSAPPGRGGQETQYF. In DNA form, the CDR3 reads TGTGCCAGCAGCGCCCCCCCCGGGCGGGGAGGGCAAGAGACCCAGTACTTC. The V gene is TRBV9, the J gene TRBJ2-5, with 7 bases fitting TRBD2. J gave up 2 bases and V 3 bases, and 13 bases lay outside the gene matches. Germline CDR1 and CDR2: SGDLS and YYNGEE. The CDR3 totals 17 residues.

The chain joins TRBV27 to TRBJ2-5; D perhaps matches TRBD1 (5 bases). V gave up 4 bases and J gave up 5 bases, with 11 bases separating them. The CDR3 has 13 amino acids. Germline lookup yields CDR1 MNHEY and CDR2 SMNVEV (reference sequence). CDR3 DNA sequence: TGTGCCAGCAGTTCCAGGGTCTGGGAGACCCAGTACTTC. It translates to CASSSRVWETQYF.

CDR3 nucleotides: TGTGCCAGCACTCAGACTAGCGGGGAGAGTGAGCAGTTCTTC. Translation gives CASTQTSGESEQFF. This chain connects TRBV7-8 to TRBJ2-1, with 11 bases identical to TRBD2. V shed 7 bases, J shed 9 bases, and the junction held 8 bases outside the gene matches. This CDR3 has 14 amino acids. Germline V gives CDR1 SGHVS, CDR2 FQNEAQ.

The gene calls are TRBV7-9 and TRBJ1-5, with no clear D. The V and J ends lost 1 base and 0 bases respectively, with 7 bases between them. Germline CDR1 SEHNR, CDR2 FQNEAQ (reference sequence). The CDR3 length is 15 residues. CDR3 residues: CASSLGEISNQPQHF. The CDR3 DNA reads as TGTGCCAGCAGCTTAGGTGAGATTAGCAATCAGCCCCAGCATTTT.

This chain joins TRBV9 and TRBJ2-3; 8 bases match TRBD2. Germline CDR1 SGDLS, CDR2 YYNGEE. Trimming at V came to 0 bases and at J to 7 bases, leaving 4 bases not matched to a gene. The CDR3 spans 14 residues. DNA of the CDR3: TGTGCCAGCAGCGTAGGCGGGGGGTACAATACGCAGTATTTT. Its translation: CASSVGGGYNTQYF.

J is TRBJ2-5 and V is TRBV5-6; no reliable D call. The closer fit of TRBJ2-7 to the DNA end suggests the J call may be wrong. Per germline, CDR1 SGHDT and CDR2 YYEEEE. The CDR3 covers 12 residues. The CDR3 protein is CASSWGSYEQYF. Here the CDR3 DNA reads TGTGCCAGCAGCTGGGGCTCCTACGAGCAGTACTTC.

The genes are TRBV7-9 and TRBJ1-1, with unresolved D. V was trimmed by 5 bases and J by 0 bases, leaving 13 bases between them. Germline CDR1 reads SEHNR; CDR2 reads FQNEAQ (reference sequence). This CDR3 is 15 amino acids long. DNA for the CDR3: TGTGCCAGCAGCGCGGGTAGTTTAATGAACACTGAAGCTTTCTTT. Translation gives CASSAGSLMNTEAFF.

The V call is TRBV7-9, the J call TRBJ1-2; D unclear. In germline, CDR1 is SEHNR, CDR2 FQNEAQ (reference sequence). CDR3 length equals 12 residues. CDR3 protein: CVLIDTPGGYTF. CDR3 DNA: TGTGTCCTGATCGATACTCCCGGGGGCTACACCTTC.

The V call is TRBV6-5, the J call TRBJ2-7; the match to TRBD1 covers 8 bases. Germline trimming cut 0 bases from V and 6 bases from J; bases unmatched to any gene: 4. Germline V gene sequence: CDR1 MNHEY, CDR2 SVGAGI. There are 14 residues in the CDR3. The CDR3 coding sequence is TGTGCCAGCAGTTACTCAGCCAGGGGGCCCGAGCAGTACTTC. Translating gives CASSYSARGPEQYF.

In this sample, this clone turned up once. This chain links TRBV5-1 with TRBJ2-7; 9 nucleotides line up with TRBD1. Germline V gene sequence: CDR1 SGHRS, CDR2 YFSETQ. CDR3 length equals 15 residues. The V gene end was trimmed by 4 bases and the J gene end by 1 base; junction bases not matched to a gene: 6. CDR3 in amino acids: CASSPGTGWSYEQYF. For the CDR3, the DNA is TGCGCCAGCAGCCCGGGGACAGGGTGGTCCTACGAGCAGTACTTC.

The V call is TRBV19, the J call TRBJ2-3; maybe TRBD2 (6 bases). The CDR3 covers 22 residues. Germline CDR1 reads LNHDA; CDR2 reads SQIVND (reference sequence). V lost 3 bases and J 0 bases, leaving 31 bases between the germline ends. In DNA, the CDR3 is TGTGCCAGTAGTATGTGGGTCTCGTGGTTGGAGGGGCCGACAACCAGCACAGATACGCAGTATTTT. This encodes CASSMWVSWLEGPTTSTDTQYF.

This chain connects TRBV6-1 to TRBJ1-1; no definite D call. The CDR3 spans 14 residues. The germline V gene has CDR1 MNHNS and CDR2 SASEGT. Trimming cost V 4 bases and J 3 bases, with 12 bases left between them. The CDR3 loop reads CASSVRREDTEAFF. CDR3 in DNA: TGTGCCAGCAGTGTCCGGAGAGAAGACACTGAAGCTTTCTTT.

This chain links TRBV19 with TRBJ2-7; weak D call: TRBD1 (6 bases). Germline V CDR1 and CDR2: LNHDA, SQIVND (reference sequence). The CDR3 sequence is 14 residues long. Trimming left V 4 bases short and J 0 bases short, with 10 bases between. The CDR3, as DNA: TGTGCCAGTAGTACAACAGGGTACTCCTACGAGCAGTACTTC. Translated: CASSTTGYSYEQYF.

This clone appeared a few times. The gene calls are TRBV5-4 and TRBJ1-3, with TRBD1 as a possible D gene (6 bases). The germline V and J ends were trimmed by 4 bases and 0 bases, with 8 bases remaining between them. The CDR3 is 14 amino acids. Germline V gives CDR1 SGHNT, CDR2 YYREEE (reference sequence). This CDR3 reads CASSIQGSGNTIYF. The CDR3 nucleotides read TGTGCCAGCAGCATACAGGGCTCTGGAAACACCATATATTTT.

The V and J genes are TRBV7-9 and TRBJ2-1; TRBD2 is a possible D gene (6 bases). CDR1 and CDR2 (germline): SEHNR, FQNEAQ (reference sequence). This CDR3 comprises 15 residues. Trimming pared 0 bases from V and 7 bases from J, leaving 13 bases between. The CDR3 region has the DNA TGTGCCAGCAGCTTAGCCGCGGGCGGGGAGAATGAGCAGTTCTTC. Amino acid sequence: CASSLAAGGENEQFF. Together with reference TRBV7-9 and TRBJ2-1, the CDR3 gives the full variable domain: DTGVSQNPRHKITKRGQNVTFRCDPISEHNRLYWYRQTLGQGPEFLTYFQNEAQLEKSRLLSDRFSAERPKGSFSTLEIQRTEQGDSAMYLCASSLAAGGENEQFFGPGTRLTVL.

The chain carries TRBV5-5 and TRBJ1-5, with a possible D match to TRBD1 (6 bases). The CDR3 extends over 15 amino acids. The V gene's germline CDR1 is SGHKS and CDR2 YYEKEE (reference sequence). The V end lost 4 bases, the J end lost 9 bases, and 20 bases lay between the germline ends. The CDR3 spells CASSPGTSGGRPQHF. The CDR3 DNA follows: TGTGCCAGCAGCCCCGGGACATCCGGGGGGAGGCCCCAGCATTTT. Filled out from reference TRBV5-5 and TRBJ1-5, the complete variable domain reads DAGVTQSPTHLIKTRGQQVTLRCSPISGHKSVSWYQQVLGQGPQFIFQYYEKEERGRGNFPDRFSARQFPNYSSELNVNALLLGDSALYLCASSPGTSGGRPQHFGDGTRLSIL.

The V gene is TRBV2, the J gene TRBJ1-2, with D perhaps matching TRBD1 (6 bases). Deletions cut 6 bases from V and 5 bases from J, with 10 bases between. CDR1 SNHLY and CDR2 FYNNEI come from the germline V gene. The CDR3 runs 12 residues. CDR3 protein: CASRERGYGYTF. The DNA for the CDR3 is TGTGCCAGCAGGGAAAGGGGGTATGGCTACACCTTC. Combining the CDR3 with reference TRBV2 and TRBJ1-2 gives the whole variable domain EPEVTQTPSHQVTQMGQEVILRCVPISNHLYFYWYRQILGQKVEFLVSFYNNEISEKSEIFDDQFSVERPDGSNFTLKIRSTKLEDSAMYFCASRERGYGYTFGSGTRLTVV.